A selection of T cell receptor beta chains follows, all from one sample in a study of blood T cell repertoires in COVID-19. Here immunoSEQ multiplex PCR was the method, and the copy in TCRdb shows in-frame clones only, minus some. The sample records 250,000 to 350,000 clones, around 84% being singletons. The specimen sequenced was peripheral blood. These receptors all stem from a human donor with COVID-19, enrolled during active disease. The donor label of this sample is uncertain. The CDR3 runs from the conserved cysteine through the conserved F or W. Each record gives: clone size, V gene, D gene, J gene, CDR3 protein, CDR3 DNA. The D gene is left open where the match is weak. Clone size is stated in some rows and not others, as once, few, many or a class when expanded.

clone_size: .; v_call: TRBV30; d_call: .; j_call: TRBJ1-5; cdr3_aa: CAWSGGTYSNQPQHF; cdr3_nt: TGTGCCTGGAGCGGCGGAACGTATAGCAATCAGCCCCAGCATTTT
clone_size: .; v_call: TRBV6-5; d_call: .; j_call: TRBJ1-1; cdr3_aa: CASTLQGGYTEAFF; cdr3_nt: TGTGCCAGCACCTTACAGGGCGGGTACACTGAAGCTTTCTTT
clone_size: .; v_call: TRBV5-1; d_call: TRBD2; j_call: TRBJ2-7; cdr3_aa: CASTPLAGVNYEQYF; cdr3_nt: TGCGCCAGCACCCCGCTAGCGGGAGTCAACTACGAGCAGTACTTC
clone_size: few; v_call: TRBV11-2; d_call: TRBD1; j_call: TRBJ1-1; cdr3_aa: CASSLEGGVEAFF; cdr3_nt: TGTGCCAGCAGCTTGGAAGGGGGCGTTGAAGCTTTCTTT
clone_size: .; v_call: TRBV7-3; d_call: .; j_call: TRBJ2-1; cdr3_aa: CASSLYNSQNEQFF; cdr3_nt: TGTGCCAGCAGCTTATACAACAGTCAGAATGAGCAGTTCTTC
clone_size: .; v_call: TRBV7-9; d_call: TRBD2; j_call: TRBJ2-6; cdr3_aa: CASSYRGGSGRSGANVLTF; cdr3_nt: TGTGCCAGCAGCTACCGAGGTGGTAGCGGGAGATCCGGGGCCAACGTCCTGACTTTC
clone_size: .; v_call: TRBV29-1; d_call: .; j_call: TRBJ1-4; cdr3_aa: CSVVKTGATNEKLFF; cdr3_nt: TGCAGCGTTGTGAAGACGGGTGCAACTAATGAAAAACTGTTTTTT
clone_size: once; v_call: TRBV28; d_call: .; j_call: TRBJ2-7; cdr3_aa: CASSGRDNTPYEQYF; cdr3_nt: TGTGCCAGCAGTGGCCGGGACAATACACCCTACGAGCAGTACTTC
clone_size: .; v_call: TRBV2; d_call: TRBD2; j_call: TRBJ2-4; cdr3_aa: CASLMPEGLAGDEAKNIQYF; cdr3_nt: TGTGCCAGCCTAATGCCGGAGGGACTAGCGGGAGACGAGGCCAAAAACATTCAGTACTTC
clone_size: .; v_call: TRBV15; d_call: .; j_call: TRBJ2-7; cdr3_aa: CATSRDRGFSYEQYF; cdr3_nt: TGTGCCACCAGCAGAGATCGGGGGTTCTCCTACGAGCAGTACTTC
clone_size: .; v_call: TRBV5-4; d_call: .; j_call: TRBJ2-5; cdr3_aa: CASSLSGQETQYF; cdr3_nt: TGTGCCAGCAGCTTAAGCGGTCAAGAGACCCAGTACTTC
clone_size: .; v_call: TRBV28; d_call: .; j_call: TRBJ1-2; cdr3_aa: CASSLSYRLAHNGYTF; cdr3_nt: TGTGCCAGCAGTTTATCCTACAGATTGGCCCATAATGGCTACACCTTC
clone_size: .; v_call: TRBV5-1; d_call: .; j_call: TRBJ2-2; cdr3_aa: CASSLVPQGGGTGELFF; cdr3_nt: TGCGCCAGCAGCTTGGTCCCCCAGGGGGGTGGAACCGGGGAGCTGTTTTTT
clone_size: .; v_call: TRBV10-3; d_call: .; j_call: TRBJ1-6; cdr3_aa: CAISESRRGGISPLHF; cdr3_nt: TGTGCCATCAGTGAGTCCCGCAGGGGTGGGATCTCACCCCTCCACTTT
clone_size: few; v_call: TRBV14; d_call: TRBD2; j_call: TRBJ2-3; cdr3_aa: CASSRTSGYTDTQYF; cdr3_nt: TGTGCCAGCAGCCGGACTAGCGGGTACACAGATACGCAGTATTTT
clone_size: .; v_call: TRBV28; d_call: .; j_call: TRBJ1-4; cdr3_aa: CASFTRAGEEKLFF; cdr3_nt: TGTGCCAGTTTTACACGGGCAGGGGAGGAAAAACTGTTTTTT
clone_size: .; v_call: TRBV9; d_call: .; j_call: TRBJ2-7; cdr3_aa: CASSVGTGEQYF; cdr3_nt: TGTGCCAGCAGCGTCGGAACAGGCGAGCAGTACTTC
clone_size: .; v_call: TRBV9; d_call: TRBD1; j_call: TRBJ2-5; cdr3_aa: CASSSFGTGALETQYF; cdr3_nt: TGTGCCAGCAGCTCCTTTGGGACAGGGGCTCTAGAGACCCAGTACTTC
clone_size: .; v_call: TRBV30; d_call: .; j_call: TRBJ1-6; cdr3_aa: CAWSVQRDNSPLHF; cdr3_nt: TGTGCCTGGAGTGTACAGAGGGATAATTCACCCCTCCACTTT
clone_size: .; v_call: TRBV28; d_call: .; j_call: TRBJ1-1; cdr3_aa: CASSDQQGFNTEAFF; cdr3_nt: TGTGCCAGCAGTGATCAACAGGGATTTAACACTGAAGCTTTCTTT
clone_size: .; v_call: TRBV5-1; d_call: TRBD2; j_call: TRBJ2-3; cdr3_aa: CASSLDPGLAGTDTQYF; cdr3_nt: TGCGCCAGCAGCTTGGACCCGGGACTAGCGGGCACAGATACGCAGTATTTT
clone_size: .; v_call: TRBV30; d_call: .; j_call: TRBJ2-7; cdr3_aa: CAWSVSSYEQYF; cdr3_nt: TGTGCCTGGAGTGTATCTAGCTACGAGCAGTACTTC
clone_size: once; v_call: TRBV6-2/TRBV6-3; d_call: .; j_call: TRBJ1-5; cdr3_aa: CASSYRQVNQPQHF; cdr3_nt: TGTGCCAGCAGTTACCGACAGGTCAATCAGCCCCAGCATTTT
clone_size: few; v_call: TRBV6-1; d_call: .; j_call: TRBJ2-1; cdr3_aa: CASRAMSSREQFF; cdr3_nt: TGTGCCAGCAGAGCCATGTCCTCGAGGGAGCAGTTCTTC
clone_size: .; v_call: TRBV12-3/TRBV12-4; d_call: .; j_call: TRBJ1-5; cdr3_aa: CASSQRGNQPQHF; cdr3_nt: TGTGCCAGCAGCCAGCGGGGTAATCAGCCCCAGCATTTT
clone_size: few; v_call: TRBV3-1/TRBV3-2; d_call: TRBD1; j_call: TRBJ2-5; cdr3_aa: CASNPHRGGQETQYF; cdr3_nt: TGTGCCAGCAACCCGCACAGGGGTGGTCAGGAGACCCAGTACTTC
clone_size: once; v_call: TRBV5-1; d_call: .; j_call: TRBJ2-7; cdr3_aa: CASSGLTGHEQYF; cdr3_nt: TGCGCCAGCAGCGGCCTCACAGGGCACGAGCAGTACTTC
clone_size: .; v_call: TRBV19; d_call: TRBD1; j_call: TRBJ1-6; cdr3_aa: CASSTPWTGGVSPLHF; cdr3_nt: TGTGCCAGTAGTACGCCTTGGACAGGGGGCGTATCACCCCTCCACTTT
clone_size: .; v_call: TRBV28; d_call: TRBD1; j_call: TRBJ2-7; cdr3_aa: CASSLGQGGSEQYF; cdr3_nt: TGTGCCAGCAGTTTAGGACAGGGCGGATCCGAGCAGTACTTC
clone_size: .; v_call: TRBV5-5; d_call: .; j_call: TRBJ1-4; cdr3_aa: CASSLTGGGEKLFF; cdr3_nt: TGTGCCAGCAGCCTCACGGGAGGAGGGGAAAAACTGTTTTTT
clone_size: .; v_call: TRBV6-6; d_call: TRBD1; j_call: TRBJ2-5; cdr3_aa: CASSWTGEETQYF; cdr3_nt: TGTGCCAGCAGCTGGACAGGCGAAGAGACCCAGTACTTC
clone_size: .; v_call: TRBV7-2; d_call: .; j_call: TRBJ1-2; cdr3_aa: CASSRGDGVGGYTF; cdr3_nt: TGTGCCAGCAGCCGCGGGGACGGAGTGGGGGGCTACACCTTC
clone_size: .; v_call: TRBV5-6; d_call: .; j_call: TRBJ2-7; cdr3_aa: CASSLGPDRYEQYF; cdr3_nt: TGTGCCAGCAGCTTGGGGCCCGACAGGTACGAGCAGTACTTC
clone_size: .; v_call: TRBV28; d_call: .; j_call: TRBJ1-1; cdr3_aa: CASSNRDPEAFF; cdr3_nt: TGTGCCAGCAGTAACAGGGACCCTGAAGCTTTCTTT
clone_size: .; v_call: TRBV14; d_call: .; j_call: TRBJ1-6; cdr3_aa: CASSLTGTGSPLHF; cdr3_nt: TGTGCCAGCAGCTTGACAGGCACAGGGTCACCCCTCCACTTT
clone_size: many; v_call: TRBV29-1; d_call: TRBD1; j_call: TRBJ1-5; cdr3_aa: CSVGDRSGQPQHF; cdr3_nt: TGCAGCGTTGGGGACAGGTCAGGTCAGCCCCAGCATTTT
clone_size: .; v_call: TRBV3-1/TRBV3-2; d_call: TRBD1; j_call: TRBJ1-4; cdr3_aa: CASSPGTGRFATNEKLFF; cdr3_nt: TGTGCCAGCAGCCCCGGGACAGGGAGATTCGCAACTAATGAAAAACTGTTTTTT
clone_size: .; v_call: TRBV7-3; d_call: .; j_call: TRBJ1-3; cdr3_aa: CASSPRGGSGNTIYF; cdr3_nt: TGTGCCAGCAGCCCTAGGGGGGGCTCTGGAAACACCATATATTTT
clone_size: .; v_call: TRBV6-1; d_call: .; j_call: TRBJ2-6; cdr3_aa: CASTGGTGANVLTF; cdr3_nt: TGTGCCAGCACCGGGGGTACTGGGGCCAACGTCCTGACTTTC
clone_size: .; v_call: TRBV5-1; d_call: .; j_call: TRBJ1-1; cdr3_aa: CASSPAGKGTEAFF; cdr3_nt: TGCGCCAGCAGCCCCGCGGGGAAGGGCACTGAAGCTTTCTTT
clone_size: .; v_call: TRBV28; d_call: TRBD2; j_call: TRBJ2-1; cdr3_aa: CACRKVAGDEQFF; cdr3_nt: TGTGCCTGTCGAAAGGTAGCGGGAGATGAGCAGTTCTTC
clone_size: .; v_call: TRBV19; d_call: TRBD2; j_call: TRBJ2-3; cdr3_aa: CASSIASGSVTDTQYF; cdr3_nt: TGTGCCAGTAGTATAGCTAGCGGGAGTGTCACAGATACGCAGTATTTT